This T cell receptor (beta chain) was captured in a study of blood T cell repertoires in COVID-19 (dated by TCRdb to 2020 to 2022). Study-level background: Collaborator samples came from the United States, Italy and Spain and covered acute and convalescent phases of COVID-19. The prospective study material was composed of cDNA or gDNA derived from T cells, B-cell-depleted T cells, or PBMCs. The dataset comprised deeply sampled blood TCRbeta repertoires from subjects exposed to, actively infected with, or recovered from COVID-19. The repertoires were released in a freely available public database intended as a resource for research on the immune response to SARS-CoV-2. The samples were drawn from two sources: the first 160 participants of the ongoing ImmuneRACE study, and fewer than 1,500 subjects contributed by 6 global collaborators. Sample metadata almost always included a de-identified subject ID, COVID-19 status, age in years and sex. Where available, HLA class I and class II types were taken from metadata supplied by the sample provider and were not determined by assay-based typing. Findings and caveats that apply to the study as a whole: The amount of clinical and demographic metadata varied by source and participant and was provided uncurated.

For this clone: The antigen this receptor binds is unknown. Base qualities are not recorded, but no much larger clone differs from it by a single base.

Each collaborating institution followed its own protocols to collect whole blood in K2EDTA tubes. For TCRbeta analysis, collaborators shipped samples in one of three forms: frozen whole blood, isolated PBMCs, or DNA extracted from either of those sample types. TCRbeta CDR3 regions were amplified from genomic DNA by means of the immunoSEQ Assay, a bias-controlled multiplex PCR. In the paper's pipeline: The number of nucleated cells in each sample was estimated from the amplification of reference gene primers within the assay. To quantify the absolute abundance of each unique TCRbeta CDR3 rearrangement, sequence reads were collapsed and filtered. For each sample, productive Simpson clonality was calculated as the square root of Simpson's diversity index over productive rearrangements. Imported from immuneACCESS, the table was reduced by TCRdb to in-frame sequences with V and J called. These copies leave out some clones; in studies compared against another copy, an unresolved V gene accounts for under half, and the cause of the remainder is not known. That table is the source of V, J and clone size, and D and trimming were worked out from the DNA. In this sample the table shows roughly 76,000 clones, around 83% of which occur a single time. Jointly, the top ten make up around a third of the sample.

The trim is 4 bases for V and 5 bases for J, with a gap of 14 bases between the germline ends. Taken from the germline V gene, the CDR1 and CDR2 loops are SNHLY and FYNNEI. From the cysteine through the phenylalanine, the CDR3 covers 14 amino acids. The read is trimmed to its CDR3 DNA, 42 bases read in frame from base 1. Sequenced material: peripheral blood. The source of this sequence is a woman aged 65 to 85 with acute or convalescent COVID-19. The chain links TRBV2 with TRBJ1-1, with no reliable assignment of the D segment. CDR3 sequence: CASSVRPRGTEAFF. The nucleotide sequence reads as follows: TGTGCCAGCAGTGTTAGGCCGCGAGGGACTGAAGCTTTCTTT.